This entry lists 25 T cell receptor beta chains sequenced from one sample in a study of regulatory T cells in long-lasting Graves disease. Through Arm-PCR of CDR3 regions and iRepertoire HTBI primers, TCR beta libraries were built. TCRdb re-analysed the multiplex PCR reads in MiXCR, keeping a single row per CDR3 protein. Counted here are some 420,000 distinct CDR3 sequences, 22% occurring once; the ten biggest clones make up 10% to 15%. Time point indicated: persistent/refractory GD, antithyroid drugs over 5 years with positive TRAb. RNA from PBMCs was the source of the TCR library. Material: peripheral blood mononuclear cells (PBMCs), obtained when the disease was refractory, from a patient treated with antithyroid drugs. Receptor source: a female donor with Graves disease.

In the case of this clonotype: The DNA is left out, because the CDR3 cannot be placed on it with certainty; the CDR3 is given as TCRdb lists it. The chain uses TRBV19 and TRBJ1-2; whether TRBD1, the table's D call, matches the DNA was not checked. Germline V gives CDR1 LNHDA, CDR2 SQIVND (reference sequence). Termini included, the CDR3 measures 15 amino acids. CDR3 sequence: CASSILARTVYGYTF.

This clonotype has more than one count but fewer than ten. V usage is TRBV6-2 or TRBV6-3 and J usage is TRBJ2-4, with a possible D match to TRBD2 (5 bases). The CDR3 totals 16 residues. The V and J ends lost 2 bases and 1 base respectively, with 12 bases between them. CDR1 and CDR2 (germline): MNHEY, SVGEGT. CDR3 coding DNA: TGTGCCAGCAGTTACGCGGTGCCGGGGGCCAAAAACATTCAGTACTTC. Its translation is CASSYAVPGAKNIQYF.

This clonotype was found many times. The chain recombines TRBV11-2 with TRBJ2-5, with D uncertain. Germline V gives CDR1 SGHAT, CDR2 FQNNGV. V was cut by 5 bases and J by 8 bases, with 12 bases left in between. There are 12 residues in the CDR3. CDR3: CASSRDRATQYF. The CDR3 nucleotides read TGTGCCAGCAGCCGCGATCGGGCCACCCAGTACTTC.

This clonotype turned up a few times. For the CDR3, the DNA is TGTGCCATCAGTGAGTCATCAGACAATTCACCCCTCCACTTT. Translating gives CAISESSDNSPLHF. This chain connects TRBV10-3 to TRBJ1-6; D gene uncertain. CDR1 ENHRY and CDR2 SYGVKD come from the germline V gene. Trimming cost V 0 bases and J 7 bases, with 7 bases left between them. This CDR3 region has 14 residues.

This sequence joins TRBV5-1 and TRBJ2-1; 7 bases fit TRBD1. The V gene end was trimmed by 5 bases and the J gene end by 7 bases; junction bases not matched to a gene: 3. Germline assignment: CDR1 SGHRS and CDR2 YFSETQ. This CDR3 contains 12 residues. The CDR3, as DNA: TGCGCCAGCAGTATACAGGGGAATGAGCAGTTCTTC. The encoded protein is CASSIQGNEQFF. The full variable domain, completed using reference TRBV5-1 and TRBJ2-1, is KAGVTQTPRYLIKTRGQQVTLSCSPISGHRSVSWYQQTPGQGLQFLFEYFSETQRNKGNFPGRFSGRQFSNSRSEMNVSTLELGDSALYLCASSIQGNEQFFGPGTRLTVL.

This clonotype was observed at least ten times. The V call is TRBV2, the J call TRBJ2-7, with unresolved D. Trimming stripped 10 bases from V and 1 base from J, with 14 bases between. The CDR3 has 13 residues. Looked up from germline, CDR1 is SNHLY and CDR2 is FYNNEI. The CDR3 here is CATLEQLSYEQYF. CDR3 DNA sequence: TGTGCCACCCTGGAACAGCTATCCTACGAGCAGTACTTC.

In this sample, this clonotype turned up a few times. The J gene is TRBJ1-4, the V gene TRBV10-3; D gene unclear. The germline V gene has CDR1 ENHRY and CDR2 SYGVKD. This CDR3 has 15 amino acids. The ends were cut back, 0 bases at V and 6 bases at J, with 11 bases in the middle. The CDR3 reads CAISESRSGDEKLFF. Written as DNA, the CDR3 is TGTGCCATCAGTGAGTCGAGAAGTGGGGATGAAAAACTGTTTTTT.

This clonotype was detected only a few times. The rearrangement joins TRBV19 to TRBJ2-2; TRBD1 matches 10 bases. Trimming took 4 bases from V and 0 from J; bases not matched to a gene: 2. The CDR3 totals 16 residues. Germline V gene lookup returns CDR1 LNHDA and CDR2 SQIVND (reference sequence). CDR3 sequence: CASSTGQGANTGELFF. The CDR3, as DNA: TGTGCCAGTAGTACCGGACAGGGGGCGAACACCGGGGAGCTGTTTTTT.

The table lists this clonotype with a few counts. The chain has TRBV20-1 and TRBJ1-5; D is unclear. Germline V gives CDR1 DFQATT, CDR2 SNEGSKA (reference sequence). V lost 5 bases and J lost 5, with 13 bases in between. The CDR3 totals 13 residues. CDR3 protein: CSAPREAHQPQHF. DNA of the CDR3: TGCAGTGCTCCCCGAGAAGCACATCAGCCCCAGCATTTT.

This clonotype was seen a handful of times. CDR3 sequence (DNA): TGTGCCAGCAGCCAAGATTTGGGACAGGGGAGAAAACTGTTTTTT. It yields the protein CASSQDLGQGRKLFF. The chain couples TRBV3-1 to TRBJ1-4; 10 nucleotides line up with TRBD1. Germline V CDR1 and CDR2: LGHDT, YNNKEL (reference sequence). After removal of 0 bases from V and 10 bases from J, the junction contained 5 bases not matched to a gene. This CDR3 spans 15 amino acids.

This sequence joins TRBV5-4 and TRBJ2-2; weak D call: TRBD2 (6 bases). Trimming took 0 bases from V and 7 from J, leaving 16 bases between them. The CDR3 runs 16 residues. The germline CDR1 and CDR2 sequences are SGHNT and YYREEE (reference sequence). Here the CDR3 DNA reads TGTGCCAGCAGCTTGGCCGGAGGGGTCCGACACGGGGAGCTGTTTTTT. Residues: CASSLAGGVRHGELFF.

This clonotype was seen a few times. The chain combines TRBV7-2 with TRBJ2-7; 8 bases fit TRBD2. Germline CDR1 reads SGHTA; CDR2 reads FQGNSA. This CDR3 contains 17 residues. J lost 6 bases, V lost 5 bases, and 18 bases had no gene match. CDR3 DNA sequence: TGTGCCAGCAGCCCCAGAGGTGGGGCGGGAGGCCCGCGCGAGCAGTACTTC. The encoded protein is CASSPRGGAGGPREQYF.

This clonotype was detected only a few times. The gene calls are TRBV20-1 and TRBJ1-2; tentatively, D is TRBD1 (5 bases). In germline, CDR1 is DFQATT, CDR2 SNEGSKA (reference sequence). V dropped 2 bases and J dropped 5 bases, with 12 bases sitting between them. This CDR3 has 13 residues. This chain's CDR3 is CSARRNRLYGYTF. The CDR3, as DNA: TGCAGTGCTAGACGGAACAGGCTTTATGGCTACACCTTC.

There are a few counts of this clonotype. The V call is TRBV12-3 or TRBV12-4, the J call TRBJ2-3; a weak D match, TRBD1 (6 bases). V lost 3 bases and J lost 2, with 15 bases in between. This CDR3 spans 16 amino acids. Here the CDR3 reads CASSFRGNPPTDTQYF. DNA for the CDR3: TGTGCCAGCAGTTTTAGGGGGAACCCCCCCACAGATACGCAGTATTTT.

This clonotype was seen only a few times. The chain joins TRBV5-1 to TRBJ1-2; D possibly corresponds to TRBD1 (6 bases). There are 12 residues in the CDR3. Germline-derived CDR1 and CDR2 are SGHRS and YFSETQ. Deletions cut 3 bases from V and 8 bases from J, with 11 bases between. CDR3 residues: CASSSDRQGYTF. The CDR3 region has the DNA TGCGCCAGCAGCTCTGACAGGCAAGGCTACACCTTC.

The chain has TRBV9 and TRBJ2-3; 12 bases are shared with TRBD2. The CDR3 totals 16 residues. The V segment lost 0 bases and the J segment 4 bases; nucleotides outside the gene matches: 3. CDR1 and CDR2 from the germline V gene are SGDLS and YYNGEE. CDR3 residues: CASSVALAGGADTQYF. DNA for the CDR3: TGTGCCAGCAGCGTAGCTCTAGCGGGGGGGGCAGATACGCAGTATTTT.

This clonotype was detected a few times. The chain recombines TRBV29-1 with TRBJ1-1; possible D gene TRBD1, 6 bases. The CDR3 has 13 residues. V was trimmed by 6 bases and J by 4 bases, leaving 15 bases between them. Germline-derived CDR1 and CDR2 are SQVTM and ANQGSEA. In DNA form, the CDR3 reads TGCAGCGTATCCAGGGGTTGGGGCACTGAAGCTTTCTTT. Translated, it gives CSVSRGWGTEAFF. Full variable domain (missing parts from reference TRBV29-1 and TRBJ1-1): SAVISQKPSRDICQRGTSLTIQCQVDSQVTMMFWYRQQPGQSLTLIATANQGSEATYESGFVIDKFPISRPNLTFSTLTVSNMSPEDSSIYLCSVSRGWGTEAFFGQGTRLTVV.

This clonotype was picked up a small number of times. V and J are TRBV20-1 and TRBJ1-1; TRBD1 might be the D (6 bases). Germline V gene sequence: CDR1 DFQATT, CDR2 SNEGSKA (reference sequence). The CDR3 is made up of 12 amino acids. V was clipped by 0 bases and J by 7 bases, with 9 bases between them. CDR3 coding DNA: TGCAGTGCTAGAGACAGGGGAGATGAAGCTTTCTTT. Its protein product is CSARDRGDEAFF.

This clonotype has a handful of counts. As DNA, the CDR3 is TGCAGTGCTAGGAATTGGGCACTTTCTATGGCCCACTACGAGCAGTACTTC. This sequence encodes CSARNWALSMAHYEQYF. The rearrangement uses TRBV20-1 and TRBJ2-7; D call uncertain. Germline V CDR1 and CDR2: DFQATT, SNEGSKA (reference sequence). The CDR3 sequence is 17 residues long. The V and J ends lost 3 bases and 3 bases respectively, with 24 bases between them.

This clonotype was observed a single time. CDR3 in amino acids: CASSLFPGGLFYGYTF. The CDR3 DNA is TGTGCCAGCAGTTTGTTTCCGGGGGGGCTCTTCTATGGCTACACCTTC. V is TRBV7-2 and J is TRBJ1-2, with a weak D call TRBD1 (6 bases). The CDR3 is made up of 16 amino acids. Germline values: CDR1 SGHTA, CDR2 FQGNSA. With 6 bases removed from V and 4 bases from J, the gap between germline ends came to 21 bases. Looking up the rest from reference TRBV7-2 and TRBJ1-2 gives the full variable domain: GAGVSQSPSNKVTEKGKDVELRCDPISGHTALYWYRQSLGQGLEFLIYFQGNSAPDKSGLPSDRFSAERTGGSVSTLTIQRTQQEDSAVYLCASSLFPGGLFYGYTFGSGTRLTVV.

There are a few counts of this clonotype. The chain joins TRBV7-2 to TRBJ2-3; D is undetermined. V lost 6 bases to trimming and J lost 3 bases, with 10 bases between them. This CDR3 has 13 amino acids. The germline CDR1 and CDR2 sequences are SGHTA and FQGNSA. The CDR3 DNA sequence: TGTGCCAGCAGTAACGTCTGGACAGATACGCAGTATTTT. Its translation: CASSNVWTDTQYF.

The table lists this clonotype with many counts. This rearrangement joins TRBV12-5 to TRBJ1-1; D remains ambiguous. V was trimmed by 1 base and J by 0 bases, leaving 6 bases between them. Germline CDR1 is LGHNT and CDR2 is FRNRAP. The CDR3 is made up of 14 amino acids. CDR3 loop: CASGLGNLNTEAFF. In nucleotides, the CDR3 is TGTGCTAGTGGTTTGGGCAACTTGAACACTGAAGCTTTCTTT.

This clonotype showed up many times. The rearrangement joins TRBV6-1 to TRBJ1-2; no clear D. Germline V gene sequence: CDR1 MNHNS, CDR2 SASEGT. With 6 bases removed from V and 4 bases from J, the gap between germline ends came to 12 bases. The CDR3 consists of 13 residues. CDR3 sequence: CASSKGSIYGYTF. The CDR3 DNA reads as TGTGCCAGCAGCAAAGGGAGTATCTATGGCTACACCTTC.

The gene calls are TRBV5-1 and TRBJ2-7, with 7 bases lining up with TRBD1. The CDR3 has 14 residues. Looked up from germline, CDR1 is SGHRS and CDR2 is YFSETQ. The junction had 5 bases not matched to a gene; V was cut back by 3 bases and J by 2 bases. CDR3 sequence: CASSYNTGAYEQYF. CDR3 in DNA: TGCGCCAGCAGCTATAATACAGGGGCCTACGAGCAGTACTTC.

This clonotype was picked up many times. The rearrangement uses TRBV12-3 or TRBV12-4 and TRBJ2-7, with 12 nucleotides matching TRBD2. CDR3 size: 15 residues. Losses at the gene ends were 2 bases for V and 2 bases for J; bases not matched to a gene: 1. Here the CDR3 DNA reads TGTGCCAGCAGTTTATCTAGCGGGAGGGCCTACGAGCAGTACTTC. It translates to CASSLSSGRAYEQYF.